The 25 T cell receptor beta chains in this list originate from one sample, sequenced in a study of PD-1 blockade in classical Hodgkin lymphoma. Measured with immunoSEQ multiplex PCR; TCRdb has only the in-frame clones, and not every one. This sample has roughly 100,000 clones, with approximately 89% found just once. The time point is: cycle 4 day 1 (C4D1), after 6 weeks of nivolumab. Brentuximab vedotin exposure varied among the patients, all of whom had relapsed after autologous stem cell transplantation. The sample was peripheral blood mononuclear cells (PBMCs), taken before the fourth cycle of nivolumab. These TCRs come from a human donor with classical Hodgkin lymphoma.

CDR3 residues: CASSQVAGRTAYKNIQYF. In nucleotides, the CDR3 is TGCGCCAGCAGCCAAGTTGCCGGACGGACTGCTTATAAAAACATTCAGTACTTC. The chain has TRBV4-3 and TRBJ2-4; tentative D call: TRBD2 (5 bases). V was cut by 1 base and J by 4 bases, with 20 bases left in between. CDR3 length equals 18 residues. Per germline, CDR1 LGHNA and CDR2 YSLEER.

The V and J genes are TRBV28 and TRBJ2-3; D is unclear. The CDR3 has 14 residues. Between the trimmed V and J ends, which lost 1 base and 2 bases, there was a span of 7 bases. Germline V gene sequence: CDR1 MDHEN, CDR2 SYDVKM. CDR3 nucleotides: TGTGCCAGCAGTTTATCGACTGCCACAGATACGCAGTATTTT. It translates to CASSLSTATDTQYF.

This chain connects TRBV7-9 to TRBJ2-3; 10 bases are shared with TRBD1. Germline assignment: CDR1 SEHNR and CDR2 FQNEAQ (reference sequence). Trimming removed 5 bases from V and 4 bases from J; junction bases left unmatched: 9. The CDR3 sequence is 16 residues long. The DNA of the CDR3 is TGTGCCAGCAGCCCCCCGGGACAGGGGCTCCCAGATACGCAGTATTTT. It is translated as CASSPPGQGLPDTQYF. Variable domain in full (rest from reference TRBV7-9 and TRBJ2-3): DTGVSQNPRHKITKRGQNVTFRCDPISEHNRLYWYRQTLGQGPEFLTYFQNEAQLEKSRLLSDRFSAERPKGSFSTLEIQRTEQGDSAMYLCASSPPGQGLPDTQYFGPGTRLTVL.

The chain recombines TRBV28 with TRBJ1-2; TRBD1 agrees at 9 bases. V was pared by 4 bases and J by 2 bases, with 2 bases of the junction left unmatched. Germline CDR1 and CDR2: MDHEN and SYDVKM. The CDR3 has 14 residues. The CDR3 region has the DNA TGTGCCAGCAGTTACGGACAGGGGAACTATGGCTACACCTTC. Its protein is CASSYGQGNYGYTF.

The chain couples TRBV7-9 to TRBJ1-1; maybe TRBD1 (5 bases). The CDR3 spans 13 residues. V was pared by 5 bases and J by 10 bases, with 17 bases between. The germline gives CDR1 SEHNR, CDR2 FQNEAQ (reference sequence). CDR3 DNA sequence: TGTGCCAGCAGCCTTTTAGGGGCTGAGGGAGCTTTCTTT. It encodes CASSLLGAEGAFF.

The chain uses TRBV25-1 and TRBJ2-3; 7 nucleotides align to TRBD2. The CDR3 loop spans 12 amino acids. Germline V lookup: CDR1 MGHDK, CDR2 SYGVNS. The V and J ends lost 5 bases and 6 bases, in that order; junction bases with no gene match: 2. The CDR3 protein is CASSRDYDTQYF. In DNA form, the CDR3 reads TGTGCCAGCAGTAGGGACTATGATACGCAGTATTTT.

This chain links TRBV10-2 with TRBJ1-4; unclear D gene. V lost 2 bases, J lost 5 bases, and 6 bases lay in between. The germline gives CDR1 WSHSY, CDR2 SAAADI. This CDR3 contains 13 residues. The CDR3 region has the DNA TGCGCCAGCAGTGAGAGAAGGAATGAAAAACTGTTTTTT. Translated, it gives CASSERRNEKLFF.

The V gene is TRBV5-6, the J gene TRBJ2-3, with a possible D match to TRBD2 (5 bases). Trimming removed 2 bases at V and 1 base at J, with 11 bases between. From germline, CDR1 is SGHDT and CDR2 YYEEEE. The CDR3 covers 15 residues. This CDR3 reads CASSFRRSGTDTQYF. DNA for the CDR3: TGTGCCAGCAGCTTCCGGAGGTCGGGCACAGATACGCAGTATTTT.

The chain links TRBV6-5 to TRBJ2-3; tentatively, D is TRBD1 or TRBD2 (5 bases each). The CDR3 contains 16 residues. Trimming took 2 bases from V and 2 from J, leaving 14 bases between them. The V gene's germline CDR1 is MNHEY and CDR2 SVGAGI. CDR3 bases: TGTGCCAGCAGTTACGGGAGAGGTGGGGCCACAGATACGCAGTATTTT. Translated, it gives CASSYGRGGATDTQYF.

The chain joins TRBV10-3 to TRBJ1-3; D call uncertain. V lost 4 bases to trimming and J lost 0 bases, with 7 bases between them. CDR3 length: 14 amino acids. Per the germline V gene, CDR1 is ENHRY and CDR2 is SYGVKD. The CDR3 bases are TGTGCCATCAGTGCAGGCATCTCTGGAAACACCATATATTTT. It specifies CAISAGISGNTIYF.

The chain links TRBV5-4 to TRBJ2-7; D is possibly TRBD2 (6 bases). CDR1 is SGHNT, CDR2 YYREEE, per germline (reference sequence). There are 15 residues in the CDR3. V lost 1 base and J lost 1, with 12 bases in between. CDR3 sequence (DNA): TGTGCCAGCAGCTTGCGAGGTAGCGGATCCTACGAGCAGTACTTC. Translated, it gives CASSLRGSGSYEQYF. The complete variable domain, with remaining parts taken from reference TRBV5-4 and TRBJ2-7, reads ETGVTQSPTHLIKTRGQQVTLRCSSQSGHNTVSWYQQALGQGPQFIFQYYREEENGRGNFPPRFSGLQFPNYSSELNVNALELDDSALYLCASSLRGSGSYEQYFGPGTRLTVT.

This clone came up once. The chain recombines TRBV7-6 with TRBJ2-7, with 9 bases lining up with TRBD1. V shed 5 bases, J shed 3 bases, and the junction held 2 bases outside the gene matches. In germline, CDR1 is SGHVS, CDR2 FNYEAQ. The CDR3 contains 13 residues. CDR3: CASSPDRGYEQYF. The CDR3 DNA is TGTGCCAGCAGCCCGGACAGGGGCTACGAGCAGTACTTC.

This clone was counted a single time. The CDR3 bases are TGTGCCAGTAGTCGGTACAGGGGGCCCATCACAGATACGCAGTATTTT. Translated, it gives CASSRYRGPITDTQYF. The chain employs TRBV19 and TRBJ2-3, with 9 positions matching TRBD1. In germline, CDR1 is LNHDA, CDR2 SQIVND (reference sequence). V dropped 5 bases and J dropped 2; count of bases not matched to a gene: 8. The length of the CDR3 is 16 residues. Together with reference TRBV19 and TRBJ2-3, the CDR3 gives the full variable domain: DGGITQSPKYLFRKEGQNVTLSCEQNLNHDAMYWYRQDPGQGLRLIYYSQIVNDFQKGDIAEGYSVSREKKESFPLTVTSAQKNPTAFYLCASSRYRGPITDTQYFGPGTRLTVL.

Only a few counts were recorded for this clone. The V and J genes are TRBV7-2 and TRBJ2-7; 12 positions agree with TRBD2. J gave up 5 bases and V 4 bases, and 6 bases lay outside the gene matches. The CDR3 totals 15 residues. Per germline, CDR1 SGHTA and CDR2 FQGNSA. In DNA, the CDR3 is TGTGCCAGCAGCTCACTAGCGGGAGGAATAAACGAGCAGTACTTC. This sequence encodes CASSSLAGGINEQYF.

In DNA, the CDR3 is TGCGCCAGCAGCCGCCGTATACAGGGCGGCACTGAAGCTTTCTTT. Its translation is CASSRRIQGGTEAFF. The V and J genes are TRBV4-3 and TRBJ1-1, with a tentative D call TRBD1 (6 bases). Trimming cost V 4 bases and J 4 bases, with 16 bases left between them. The CDR3 runs 15 residues. Germline values: CDR1 LGHNA, CDR2 YSLEER.

The chain is built from TRBV5-4 and TRBJ2-7; 9 nucleotides agree with TRBD2. V was clipped by 5 bases and J by 6 bases; unmatched bases: 9. The CDR3 runs to 14 residues. CDR1 and CDR2 (germline): SGHNT, YYREEE (reference sequence). CDR3 loop: CASRTAGGSGEQYF. CDR3 coding DNA: TGTGCCAGCAGGACAGCGGGAGGTTCGGGCGAGCAGTACTTC. Combining the CDR3 with reference TRBV5-4 and TRBJ2-7 gives the whole variable domain ETGVTQSPTHLIKTRGQQVTLRCSSQSGHNTVSWYQQALGQGPQFIFQYYREEENGRGNFPPRFSGLQFPNYSSELNVNALELDDSALYLCASRTAGGSGEQYFGPGTRLTVT.

V gene TRBV19 combines with J gene TRBJ2-7; 8 nucleotides align to TRBD1. From germline, CDR1 is LNHDA and CDR2 SQIVND (reference sequence). The CDR3 sequence is 15 residues long. With 5 bases clipped from V and 5 bases from J, the junction kept 11 bases outside the gene matches. CDR3 in amino acids: CASSFHTGTGNEQYF. The DNA of the CDR3 is TGTGCCAGTAGTTTTCATACCGGGACAGGCAACGAGCAGTACTTC.

This clone was picked up one time. This sequence joins TRBV11-2 and TRBJ2-7; D might be TRBD2 (6 bases). This CDR3 contains 16 residues. CDR1 is SGHAT and CDR2 is FQNNGV in the germline V gene. V was clipped by 1 base and J by 2 bases, with 15 bases between them. For the CDR3, the DNA is TGTGCCAGCAGCTTAGTAAGTTCTAGCGCAACCTACGAGCAGTACTTC. Encoded protein: CASSLVSSSATYEQYF.

The chain combines TRBV4-3 with TRBJ2-1, with TRBD2 matching over 9 bases. The V gene end was trimmed by 4 bases and the J gene end by 6 bases; junction bases not matched to a gene: 13. Germline V gives CDR1 LGHNA, CDR2 YSLEER. The CDR3 length is 17 residues. CDR3 nucleotide sequence: TGCGCCAGCAGCCCCCAGCCCCGCGGGAGGGGAGGCAATGAGCAGTTCTTC. Its protein product is CASSPQPRGRGGNEQFF.

The CDR3 region is CATRRPNTGELFF. In DNA form, the CDR3 reads TGTGCCACCCGGCGGCCGAACACCGGGGAGCTGTTTTTT. J is TRBJ2-2 and V is TRBV6-5; D not resolved. This CDR3 has 13 amino acids. Germline V gene data show CDR1 as MNHEY and CDR2 as SVGAGI. The V and J ends lost 10 bases and 0 bases respectively, with 9 bases between them.

V gene TRBV28 combines with J gene TRBJ2-5, with D possibly TRBD1 on 8 matching bases. Germline V lookup: CDR1 MDHEN, CDR2 SYDVKM. This CDR3 has 17 amino acids. Trimming stripped 4 bases from V and 6 bases from J, with 24 bases between. The DNA of the CDR3 is TGTGCCAGCAGTTCGGACAGGGAGGGATTAGTAAGGAAGACCCAGTACTTC. Its translation is CASSSDREGLVRKTQYF. The entire variable domain, with the rest obtained from reference TRBV28 and TRBJ2-5, is as follows: DVKVTQSSRYLVKRTGEKVFLECVQDMDHENMFWYRQDPGLGLRLIYFSYDVKMKEKGDIPEGYSVSREKKERFSLILESASTNQTSMYLCASSSDREGLVRKTQYFGPGTRLLVL.

The rearrangement links TRBV21-1 to TRBJ1-5. TRBV21-1 is described as a pseudogene. The CDR3 sequence is 17 residues long. The CDR3: CASTNPVPIKRNQPQHF. The CDR3 DNA reads as TGTGCCAGCACCAATCCCGTACCCATCAAACGCAATCAGCCCCAGCATTTT.

J is TRBJ2-7 and V is TRBV7-9; 8 bases fit TRBD1. This CDR3 is built from 14 residues. J gave up 2 bases and V 1 base, and 1 base lay outside the gene matches. Per the germline V gene, CDR1 is SEHNR and CDR2 is FQNEAQ (reference sequence). CDR3: CASSLDRGTYEQYF. CDR3 nucleotides: TGTGCCAGCAGCTTAGACAGGGGGACCTACGAGCAGTACTTC.

J is TRBJ1-5 and V is TRBV10-3; TRBD1 agrees at 8 bases. Germline V CDR1 and CDR2: ENHRY, SYGVKD. CDR3 size: 24 residues. Trimming took 0 bases from V and 0 from J; bases not matched to a gene: 25. The CDR3, as DNA: TGTGCCATCAGTGAGTCCAGGTACCGGGAGGAAGGGACAGGCAATACCTATAGCAATCAGCCCCAGCATTTT. This translates into CAISESRYREEGTGNTYSNQPQHF.

The chain recombines TRBV6-1 with TRBJ2-3; 7 bases fit TRBD2. V trimming: 7 bases; J trimming: 0 bases; junction bases outside the gene matches: 4. In germline, CDR1 is MNHNS, CDR2 SASEGT. The CDR3 is 14 residues long. The CDR3 DNA is TGTGCCAGCAACGGGGGGATTAGCACAGATACGCAGTATTTT. The encoded protein is CASNGGISTDTQYF.